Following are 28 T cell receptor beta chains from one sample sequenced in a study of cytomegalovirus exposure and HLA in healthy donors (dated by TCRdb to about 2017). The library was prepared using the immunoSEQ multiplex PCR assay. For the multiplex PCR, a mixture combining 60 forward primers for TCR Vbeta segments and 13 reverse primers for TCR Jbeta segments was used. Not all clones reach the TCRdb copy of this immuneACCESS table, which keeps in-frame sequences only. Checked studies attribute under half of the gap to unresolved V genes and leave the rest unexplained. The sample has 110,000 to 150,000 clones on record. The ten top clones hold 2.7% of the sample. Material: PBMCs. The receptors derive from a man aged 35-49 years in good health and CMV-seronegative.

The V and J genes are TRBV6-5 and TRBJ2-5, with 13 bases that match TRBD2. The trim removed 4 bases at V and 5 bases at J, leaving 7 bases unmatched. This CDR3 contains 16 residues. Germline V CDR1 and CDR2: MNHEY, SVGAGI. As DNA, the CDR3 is TGTGCCAGCAGTTTACTAGCGGGGGGGCAGTGGGAGACCCAGTACTTC. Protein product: CASSLLAGGQWETQYF.

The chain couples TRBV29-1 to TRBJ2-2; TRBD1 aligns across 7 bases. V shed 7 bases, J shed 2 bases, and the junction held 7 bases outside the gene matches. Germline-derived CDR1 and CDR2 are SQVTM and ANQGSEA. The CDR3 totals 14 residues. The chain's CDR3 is CSGSRGRNTGELFF. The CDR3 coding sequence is TGCAGCGGCTCGAGGGGGCGCAACACCGGGGAGCTGTTTTTT.

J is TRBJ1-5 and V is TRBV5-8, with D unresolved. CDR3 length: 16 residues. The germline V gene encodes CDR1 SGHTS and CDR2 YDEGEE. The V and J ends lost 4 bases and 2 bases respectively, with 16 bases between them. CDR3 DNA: TGTGCCAGCAGCCCCGTCCGCGGATCAGGCAATCAGCCCCAGCATTTT. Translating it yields CASSPVRGSGNQPQHF.

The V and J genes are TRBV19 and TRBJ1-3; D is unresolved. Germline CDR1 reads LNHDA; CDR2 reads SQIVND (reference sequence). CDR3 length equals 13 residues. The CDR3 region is CASGPGSGNTIYF. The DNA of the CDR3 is TGTGCGAGTGGTCCGGGCTCTGGAAACACCATATATTTT.

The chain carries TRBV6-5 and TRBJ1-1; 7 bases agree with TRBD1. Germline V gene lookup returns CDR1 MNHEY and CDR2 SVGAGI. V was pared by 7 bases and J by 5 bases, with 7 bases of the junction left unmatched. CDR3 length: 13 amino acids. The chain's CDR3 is CASTSYRGTEAFF. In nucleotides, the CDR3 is TGTGCCAGCACCTCCTACAGGGGAACTGAAGCTTTCTTT.

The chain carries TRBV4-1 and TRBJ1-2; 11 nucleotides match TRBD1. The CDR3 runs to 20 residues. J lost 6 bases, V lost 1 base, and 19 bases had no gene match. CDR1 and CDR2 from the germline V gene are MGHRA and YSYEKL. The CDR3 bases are TGCGCCAGCAGCCAAGCTTACCACCTGATCCCGGGACAGGGGGAAGATGGCTACACCTTC. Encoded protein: CASSQAYHLIPGQGEDGYTF.

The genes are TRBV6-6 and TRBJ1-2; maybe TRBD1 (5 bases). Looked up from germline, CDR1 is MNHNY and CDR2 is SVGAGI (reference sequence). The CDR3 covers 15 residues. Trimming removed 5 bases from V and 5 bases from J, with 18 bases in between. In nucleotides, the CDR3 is TGTGCCAGCAGTCAACGAGACAGTAACCCTTATGGCTACACCTTC. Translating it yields CASSQRDSNPYGYTF.

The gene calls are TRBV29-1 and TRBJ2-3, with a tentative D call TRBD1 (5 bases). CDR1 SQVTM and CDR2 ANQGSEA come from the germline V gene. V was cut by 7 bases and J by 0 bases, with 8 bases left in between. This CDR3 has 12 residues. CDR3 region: CSATVSTDTQYF. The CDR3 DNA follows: TGCAGCGCGACAGTTAGCACAGATACGCAGTATTTT.

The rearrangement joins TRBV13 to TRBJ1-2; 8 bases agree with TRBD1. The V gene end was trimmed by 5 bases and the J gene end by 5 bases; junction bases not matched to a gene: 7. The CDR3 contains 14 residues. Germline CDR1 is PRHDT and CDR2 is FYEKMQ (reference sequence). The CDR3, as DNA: TGTGCCAGCAGCGGACAGGGAGGGGGTTATGGCTACACCTTC. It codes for CASSGQGGGYGYTF.

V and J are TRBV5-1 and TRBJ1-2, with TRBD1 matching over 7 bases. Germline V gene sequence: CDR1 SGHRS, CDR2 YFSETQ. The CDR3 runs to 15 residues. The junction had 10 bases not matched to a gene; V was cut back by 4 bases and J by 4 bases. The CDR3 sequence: CASSRGDRDPYGYTF. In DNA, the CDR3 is TGCGCCAGCAGCCGAGGAGACAGGGATCCCTATGGCTACACCTTC.

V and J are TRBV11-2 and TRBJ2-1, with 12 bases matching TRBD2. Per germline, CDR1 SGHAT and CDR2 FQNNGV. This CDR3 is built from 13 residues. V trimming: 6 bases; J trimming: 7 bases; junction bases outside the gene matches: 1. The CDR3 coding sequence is TGTGCCAGCAGACTAGCGGGGGGTAATGAGCAGTTCTTC. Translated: CASRLAGGNEQFF.

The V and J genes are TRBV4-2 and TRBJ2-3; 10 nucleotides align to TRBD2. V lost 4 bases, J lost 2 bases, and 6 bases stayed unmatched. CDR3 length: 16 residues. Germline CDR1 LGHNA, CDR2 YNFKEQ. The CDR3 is CASSRVLAGNTDTQYF. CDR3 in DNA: TGTGCCAGCAGCCGCGTACTAGCGGGGAACACAGATACGCAGTATTTT.

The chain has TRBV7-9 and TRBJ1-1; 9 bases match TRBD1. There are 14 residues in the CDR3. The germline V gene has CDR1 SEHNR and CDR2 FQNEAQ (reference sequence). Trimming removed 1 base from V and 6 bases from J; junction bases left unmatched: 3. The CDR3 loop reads CASSLGDRVPEAFF. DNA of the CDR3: TGTGCCAGCAGCTTAGGGGACAGGGTCCCTGAAGCTTTCTTT.

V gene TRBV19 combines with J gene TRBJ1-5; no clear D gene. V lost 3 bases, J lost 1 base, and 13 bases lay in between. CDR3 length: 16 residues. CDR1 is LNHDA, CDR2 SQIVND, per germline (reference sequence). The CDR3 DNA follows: TGTGCCAGTAGTATGATCCGGGGAAGGAGCAATCAGCCCCAGCATTTT. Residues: CASSMIRGRSNQPQHF.

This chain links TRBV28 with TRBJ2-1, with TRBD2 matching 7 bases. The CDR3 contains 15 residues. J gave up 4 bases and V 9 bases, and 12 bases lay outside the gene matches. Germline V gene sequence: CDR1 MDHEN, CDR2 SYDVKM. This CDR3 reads CASHPSSGVYNEQFF. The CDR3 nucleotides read TGTGCCAGTCACCCATCGAGCGGGGTTTACAATGAGCAGTTCTTC. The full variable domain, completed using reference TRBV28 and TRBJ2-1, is DVKVTQSSRYLVKRTGEKVFLECVQDMDHENMFWYRQDPGLGLRLIYFSYDVKMKEKGDIPEGYSVSREKKERFSLILESASTNQTSMYLCASHPSSGVYNEQFFGPGTRLTVL.

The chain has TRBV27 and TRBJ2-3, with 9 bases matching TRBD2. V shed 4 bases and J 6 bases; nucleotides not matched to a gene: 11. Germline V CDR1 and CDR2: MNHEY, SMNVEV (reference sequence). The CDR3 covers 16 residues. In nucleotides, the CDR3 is TGTGCCAGCAGTTCCCTGGGAGCGGGGGGAAGGGATACGCAGTATTTT. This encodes CASSSLGAGGRDTQYF.

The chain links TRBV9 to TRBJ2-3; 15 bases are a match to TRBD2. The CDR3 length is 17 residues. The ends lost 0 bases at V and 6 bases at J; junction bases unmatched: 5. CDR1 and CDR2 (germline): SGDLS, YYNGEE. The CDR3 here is CASSVGTSGGAGDTQYF. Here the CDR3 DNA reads TGTGCCAGCAGCGTAGGGACTAGCGGGGGGGCAGGTGATACGCAGTATTTT.

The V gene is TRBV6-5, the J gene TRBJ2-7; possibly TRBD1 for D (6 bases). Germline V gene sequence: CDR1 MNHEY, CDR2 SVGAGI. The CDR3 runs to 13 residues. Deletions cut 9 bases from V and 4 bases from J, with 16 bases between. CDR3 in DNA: TGTGCCAGATCTGACAGGCCCTCTTACGAGCAGTACTTC. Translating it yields CARSDRPSYEQYF.

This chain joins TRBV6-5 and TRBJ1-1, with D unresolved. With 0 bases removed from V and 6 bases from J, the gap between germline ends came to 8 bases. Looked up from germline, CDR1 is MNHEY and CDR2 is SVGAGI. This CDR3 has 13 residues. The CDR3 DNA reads TGTGCCAGCAGTTACTCGACCGGGTCTGAAGCTTTCTTT. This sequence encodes CASSYSTGSEAFF.

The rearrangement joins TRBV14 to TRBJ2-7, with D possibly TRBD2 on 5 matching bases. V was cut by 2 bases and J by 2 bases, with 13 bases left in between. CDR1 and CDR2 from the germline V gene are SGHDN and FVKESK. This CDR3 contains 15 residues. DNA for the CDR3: TGTGCCAGCAGCCAATCTTCCGGGGTTACCTACGAGCAGTACTTC. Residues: CASSQSSGVTYEQYF.

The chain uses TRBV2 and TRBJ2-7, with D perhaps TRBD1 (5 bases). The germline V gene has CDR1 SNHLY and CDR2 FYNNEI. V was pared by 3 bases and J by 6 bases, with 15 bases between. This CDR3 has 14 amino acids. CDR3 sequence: CASSDHGRVVEQYF. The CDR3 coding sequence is TGTGCCAGCAGTGACCACGGCAGGGTTGTCGAGCAGTACTTC.

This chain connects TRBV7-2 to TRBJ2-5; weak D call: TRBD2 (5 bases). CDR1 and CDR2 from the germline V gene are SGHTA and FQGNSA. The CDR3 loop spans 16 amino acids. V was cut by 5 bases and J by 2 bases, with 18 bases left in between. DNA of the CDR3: TGTGCCAGCAGCCCACGTTCAGGACTCGGACAAGAGACCCAGTACTTC. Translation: CASSPRSGLGQETQYF.

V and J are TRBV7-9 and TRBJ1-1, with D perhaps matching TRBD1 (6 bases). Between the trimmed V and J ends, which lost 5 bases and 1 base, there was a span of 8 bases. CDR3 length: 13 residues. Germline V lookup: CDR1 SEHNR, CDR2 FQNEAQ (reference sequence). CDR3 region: CASSQTGNTEAFF. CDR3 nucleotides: TGTGCCAGCAGCCAGACAGGGAACACTGAAGCTTTCTTT. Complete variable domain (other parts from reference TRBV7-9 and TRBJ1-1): DTGVSQNPRHKITKRGQNVTFRCDPISEHNRLYWYRQTLGQGPEFLTYFQNEAQLEKSRLLSDRFSAERPKGSFSTLEIQRTEQGDSAMYLCASSQTGNTEAFFGQGTRLTVV.

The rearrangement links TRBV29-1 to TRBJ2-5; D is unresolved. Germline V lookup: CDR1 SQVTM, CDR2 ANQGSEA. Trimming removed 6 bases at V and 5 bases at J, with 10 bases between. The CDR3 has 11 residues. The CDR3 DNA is TGCAGCGTGAAGAGCTCGGAGACCCAGTACTTC. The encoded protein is CSVKSSETQYF.

The CDR3, as DNA: TGTGCCAGTAGGTGGGGGACAGGGAATAGCAATCAGCCCCAGCATTTT. Translated: CASRWGTGNSNQPQHF. V usage is TRBV19 and J usage is TRBJ1-5, with 9 positions matching TRBD1. The length of the CDR3 is 16 residues. Germline CDR1 LNHDA, CDR2 SQIVND (reference sequence). Trimming removed 6 bases from V and 0 bases from J; junction bases left unmatched: 6.

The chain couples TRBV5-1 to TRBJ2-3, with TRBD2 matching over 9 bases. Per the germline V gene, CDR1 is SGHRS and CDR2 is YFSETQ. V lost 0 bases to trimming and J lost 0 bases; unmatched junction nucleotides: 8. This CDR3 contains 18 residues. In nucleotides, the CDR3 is TGCGCCAGCAGCTTGGTCCTCCTTAGCGGGGGTAGCACAGATACGCAGTATTTT. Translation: CASSLVLLSGGSTDTQYF.

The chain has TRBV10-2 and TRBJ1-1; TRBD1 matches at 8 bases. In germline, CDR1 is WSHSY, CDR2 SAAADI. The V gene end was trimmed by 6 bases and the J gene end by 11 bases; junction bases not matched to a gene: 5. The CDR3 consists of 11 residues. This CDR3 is CASRQGAGAFF. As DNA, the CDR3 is TGCGCCAGCAGGCAGGGGGCAGGGGCTTTCTTT.

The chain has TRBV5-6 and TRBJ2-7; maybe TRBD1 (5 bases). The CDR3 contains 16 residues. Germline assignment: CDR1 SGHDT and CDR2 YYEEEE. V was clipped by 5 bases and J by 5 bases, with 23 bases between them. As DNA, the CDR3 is TGTGCCAGCAGTCAGGTTAGGACAACAATAGTGGACGAGCAGTACTTC. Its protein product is CASSQVRTTIVDEQYF.